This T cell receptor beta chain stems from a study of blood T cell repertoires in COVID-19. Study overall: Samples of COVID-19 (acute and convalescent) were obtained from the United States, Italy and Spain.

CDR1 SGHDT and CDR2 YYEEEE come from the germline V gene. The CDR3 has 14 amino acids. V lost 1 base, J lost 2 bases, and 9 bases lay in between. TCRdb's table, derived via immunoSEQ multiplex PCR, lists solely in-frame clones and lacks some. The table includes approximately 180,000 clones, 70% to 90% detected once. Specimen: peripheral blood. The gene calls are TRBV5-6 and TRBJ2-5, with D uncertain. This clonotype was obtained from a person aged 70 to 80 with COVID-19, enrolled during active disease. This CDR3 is CASSLRTLQETQYF. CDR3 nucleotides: TGTGCCAGCAGCTTGAGAACCCTACAAGAGACCCAGTACTTC.